The sequence of this T cell receptor beta chain was determined in a study of T cell repertoires in ileal Crohn's disease. Study-wide results and limits: High-frequency clones were more common in sorted CD8 than CD4 cells. Active smokers at surgery had more clonal expansions than non-smokers.

The CDR3 is 14 amino acids. Trimming removed 4 bases from V and 9 bases from J; junction bases left unmatched: 7. CDR1 is SEHNR, CDR2 FQNEAQ, per germline (reference sequence). Generated by immunoSEQ multiplex PCR, the TCRdb table keeps only in-frame clones and is missing some. The sample contains some 28,000 clones, around 80% of which appear only once. About this clone: Antigen specificity is unknown.

What was sequenced was ileal tissue. This chain connects TRBV7-9 to TRBJ1-5; 9 nucleotides agree with TRBD1. The sequence derives from an adult with Crohn's disease. The CDR3 bases are TGTGCCAGCAGCTCCGGGACAGGGCACCGGCCCCAGCATTTT. Its protein is CASSSGTGHRPQHF.